This T cell receptor (beta chain) was identified during a study of T cells in localized non-small cell lung cancer. The study's findings and limits: Peak T cell clonality was found in uninvolved adjacent lung, exceeding tumor. Among blood samples, higher T cell density accompanied longer overall survival. In adjacent lung, a median around 55 of the top 100 tumor clones were found.

Trimming removed 3 bases from V and 0 bases from J, with 15 bases in between. CDR1 and CDR2 from the germline V gene are SGDLS and YYNGEE. The CDR3 has 16 residues. As to this clone: Its antigen is still unknown.

Generated by immunoSEQ multiplex PCR, the TCRdb table keeps only in-frame clones and is missing some. This repertoire shows 40,000 to 65,000 clones, around 84% found once; its top ten account for approximately 15%. Source: PBMCs, taken before any cancer treatment. The sequence was obtained from a female donor with stage II lung adenocarcinoma. The gene calls are TRBV9 and TRBJ1-1, with D hard to call. The CDR3 nucleotides read TGTGCCAGCAGCGATAGTAGAAGGACTGTGAACACTGAAGCTTTCTTT. It codes for CASSDSRRTVNTEAFF.